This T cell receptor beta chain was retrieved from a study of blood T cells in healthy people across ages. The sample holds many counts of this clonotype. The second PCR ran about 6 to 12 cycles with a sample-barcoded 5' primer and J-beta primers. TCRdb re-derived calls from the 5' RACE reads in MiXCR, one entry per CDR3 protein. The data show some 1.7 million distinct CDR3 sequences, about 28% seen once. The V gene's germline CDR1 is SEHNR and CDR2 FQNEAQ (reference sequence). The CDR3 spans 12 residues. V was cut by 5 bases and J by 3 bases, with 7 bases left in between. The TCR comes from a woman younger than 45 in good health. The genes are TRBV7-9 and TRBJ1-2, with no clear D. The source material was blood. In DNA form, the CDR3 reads TGTGCCAGCAGCCCCAGGCACTATGGCTACACCTTC. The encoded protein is CASSPRHYGYTF. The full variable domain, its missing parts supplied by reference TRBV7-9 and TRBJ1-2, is DTGVSQNPRHKITKRGQNVTFRCDPISEHNRLYWYRQTLGQGPEFLTYFQNEAQLEKSRLLSDRFSAERPKGSFSTLEIQRTEQGDSAMYLCASSPRHYGYTFGSGTRLTVV.